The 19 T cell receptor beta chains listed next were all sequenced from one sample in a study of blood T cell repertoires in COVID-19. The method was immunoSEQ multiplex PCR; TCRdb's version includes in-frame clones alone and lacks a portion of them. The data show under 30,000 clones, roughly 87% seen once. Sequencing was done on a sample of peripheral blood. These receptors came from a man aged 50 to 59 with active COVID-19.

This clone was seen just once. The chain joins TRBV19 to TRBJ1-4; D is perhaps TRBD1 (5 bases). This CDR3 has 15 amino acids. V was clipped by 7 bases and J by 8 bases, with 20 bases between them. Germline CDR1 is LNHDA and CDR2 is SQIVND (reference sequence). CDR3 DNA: TGTGCCAGTACCGATAGGGGCTCCTGGGCCGAAAAACTGTTTTTT. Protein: CASTDRGSWAEKLFF.

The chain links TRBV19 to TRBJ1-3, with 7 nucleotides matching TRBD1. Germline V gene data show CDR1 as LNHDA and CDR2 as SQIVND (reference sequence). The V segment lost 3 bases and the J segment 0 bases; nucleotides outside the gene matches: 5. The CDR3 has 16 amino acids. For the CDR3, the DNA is TGTGCCAGTAGTATCTTCGGGACAGTCTCTGGAAACACCATATATTTT. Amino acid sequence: CASSIFGTVSGNTIYF.

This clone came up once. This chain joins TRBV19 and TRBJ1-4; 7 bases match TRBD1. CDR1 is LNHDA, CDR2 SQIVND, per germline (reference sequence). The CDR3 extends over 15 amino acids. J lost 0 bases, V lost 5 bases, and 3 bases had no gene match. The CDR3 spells CASSLGTATNEKLFF. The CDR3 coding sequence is TGTGCCAGTAGTCTCGGGACAGCAACTAATGAAAAACTGTTTTTT.

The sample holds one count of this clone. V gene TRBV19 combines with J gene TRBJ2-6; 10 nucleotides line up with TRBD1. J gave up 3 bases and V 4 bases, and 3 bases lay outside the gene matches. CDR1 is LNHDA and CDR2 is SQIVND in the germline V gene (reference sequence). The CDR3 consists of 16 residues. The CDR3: CASSRQGAGGANVLTF. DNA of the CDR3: TGTGCCAGTAGTAGACAGGGGGCGGGTGGGGCCAACGTCCTGACTTTC. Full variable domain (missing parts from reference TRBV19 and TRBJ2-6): DGGITQSPKYLFRKEGQNVTLSCEQNLNHDAMYWYRQDPGQGLRLIYYSQIVNDFQKGDIAEGYSVSREKKESFPLTVTSAQKNPTAFYLCASSRQGAGGANVLTFGAGSRLTVL.

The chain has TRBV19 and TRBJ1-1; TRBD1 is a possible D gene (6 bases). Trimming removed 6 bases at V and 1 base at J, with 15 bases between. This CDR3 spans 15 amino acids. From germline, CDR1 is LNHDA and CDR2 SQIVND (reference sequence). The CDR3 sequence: CASRTGPGWNTEAFF. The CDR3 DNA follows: TGTGCCAGTAGGACAGGCCCTGGGTGGAACACTGAAGCTTTCTTT.

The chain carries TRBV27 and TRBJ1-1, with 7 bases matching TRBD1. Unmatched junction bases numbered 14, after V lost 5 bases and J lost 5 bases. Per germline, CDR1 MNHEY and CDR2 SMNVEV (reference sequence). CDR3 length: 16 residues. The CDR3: CASSPPGGPGGTEAFF. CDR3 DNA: TGTGCCAGCAGTCCCCCCGGGGGCCCAGGGGGGACTGAAGCTTTCTTT.

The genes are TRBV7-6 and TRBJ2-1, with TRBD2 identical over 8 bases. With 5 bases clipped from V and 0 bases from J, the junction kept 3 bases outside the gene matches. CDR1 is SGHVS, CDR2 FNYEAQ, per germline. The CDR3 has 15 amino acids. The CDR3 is CASSALAGSYNEQFF. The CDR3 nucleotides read TGTGCCAGCAGCGCCCTAGCGGGCTCCTACAATGAGCAGTTCTTC.

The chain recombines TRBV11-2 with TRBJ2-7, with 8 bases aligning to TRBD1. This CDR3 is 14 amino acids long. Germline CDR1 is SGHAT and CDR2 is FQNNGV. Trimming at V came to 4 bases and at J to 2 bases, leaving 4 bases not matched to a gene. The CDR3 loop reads CASSSLTGAYEQYV. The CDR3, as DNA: TGTGCCAGCAGCTCACTGACAGGGGCCTACGAGCAGTACGTC.

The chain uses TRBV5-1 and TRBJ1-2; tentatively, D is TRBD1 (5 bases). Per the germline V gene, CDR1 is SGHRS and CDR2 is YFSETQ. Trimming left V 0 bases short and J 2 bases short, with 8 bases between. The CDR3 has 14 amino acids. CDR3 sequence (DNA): TGCGCCAGCAGCTTGGAACAGGTGAACTATGGCTACACCTTC. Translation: CASSLEQVNYGYTF.

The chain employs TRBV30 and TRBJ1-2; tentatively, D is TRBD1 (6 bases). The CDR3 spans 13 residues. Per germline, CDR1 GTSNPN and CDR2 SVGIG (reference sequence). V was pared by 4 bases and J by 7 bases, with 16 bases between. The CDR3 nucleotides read TGTGCCTGGACCCCGGGAGGGGGAGGTGGCTACACCTTC. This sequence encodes CAWTPGGGGGYTF.

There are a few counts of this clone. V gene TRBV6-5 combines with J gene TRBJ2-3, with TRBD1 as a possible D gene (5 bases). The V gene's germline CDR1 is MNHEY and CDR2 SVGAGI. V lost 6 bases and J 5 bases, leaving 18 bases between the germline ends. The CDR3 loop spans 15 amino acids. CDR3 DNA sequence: TGTGCCAGCAGAAAACAGGCCACACTTGGAGATACGCAGTATTTT. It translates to CASRKQATLGDTQYF.

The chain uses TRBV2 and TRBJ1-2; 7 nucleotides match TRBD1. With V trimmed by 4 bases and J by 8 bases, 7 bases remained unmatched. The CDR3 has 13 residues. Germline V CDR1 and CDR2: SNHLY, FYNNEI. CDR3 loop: CASSAGNRGGYTF. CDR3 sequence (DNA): TGTGCCAGCAGTGCGGGGAACAGGGGCGGCTACACCTTC.

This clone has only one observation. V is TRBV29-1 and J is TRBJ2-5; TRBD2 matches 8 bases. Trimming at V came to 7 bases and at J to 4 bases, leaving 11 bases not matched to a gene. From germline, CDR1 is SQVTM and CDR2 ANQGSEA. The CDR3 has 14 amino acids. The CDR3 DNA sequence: TGCAGCGCGGGAGGGCCTAGCGCCGGAGAGACCCAGTACTTC. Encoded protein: CSAGGPSAGETQYF.

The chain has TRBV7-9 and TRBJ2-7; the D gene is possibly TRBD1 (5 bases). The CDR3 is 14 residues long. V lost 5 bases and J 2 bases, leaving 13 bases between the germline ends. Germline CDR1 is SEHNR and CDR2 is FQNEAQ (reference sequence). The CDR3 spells CASSNPLGAYEQYF. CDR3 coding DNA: TGTGCCAGCAGCAATCCCCTAGGGGCCTACGAGCAGTACTTC.

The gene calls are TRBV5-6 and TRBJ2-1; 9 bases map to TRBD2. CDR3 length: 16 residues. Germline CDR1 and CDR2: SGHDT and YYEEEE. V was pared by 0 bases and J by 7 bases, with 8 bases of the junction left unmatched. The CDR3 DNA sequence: TGTGCCAGCAGCTTGGTGCTGAAGACTAGCGGTAATGAGCAGTTCTTC. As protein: CASSLVLKTSGNEQFF. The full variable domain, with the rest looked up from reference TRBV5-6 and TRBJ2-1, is DAGVTQSPTHLIKTRGQQVTLRCSPKSGHDTVSWYQQALGQGPQFIFQYYEEEERQRGNFPDRFSGHQFPNYSSELNVNALLLGDSALYLCASSLVLKTSGNEQFFGPGTRLTVL.

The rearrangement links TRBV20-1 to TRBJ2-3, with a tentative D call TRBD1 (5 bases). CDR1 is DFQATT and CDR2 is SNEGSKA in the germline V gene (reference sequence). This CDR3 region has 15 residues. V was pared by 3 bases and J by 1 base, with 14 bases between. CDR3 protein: CSASKFRDGTDTQYF. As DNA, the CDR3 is TGCAGTGCTAGTAAGTTCAGGGATGGCACAGATACGCAGTATTTT.

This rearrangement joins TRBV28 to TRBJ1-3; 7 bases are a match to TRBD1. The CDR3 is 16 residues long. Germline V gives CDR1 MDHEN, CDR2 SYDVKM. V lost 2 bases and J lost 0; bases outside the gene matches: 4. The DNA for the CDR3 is TGTGCCAGCAGTTTAATTGGGACAGACTCTGGAAACACCATATATTTT. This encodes CASSLIGTDSGNTIYF.

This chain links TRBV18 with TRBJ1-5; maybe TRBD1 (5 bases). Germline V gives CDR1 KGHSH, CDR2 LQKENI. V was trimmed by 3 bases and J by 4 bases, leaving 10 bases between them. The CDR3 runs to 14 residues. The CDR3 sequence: CASSPDGGNQPQHF. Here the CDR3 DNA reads TGTGCCAGCTCACCGGATGGGGGGAATCAGCCCCAGCATTTT.

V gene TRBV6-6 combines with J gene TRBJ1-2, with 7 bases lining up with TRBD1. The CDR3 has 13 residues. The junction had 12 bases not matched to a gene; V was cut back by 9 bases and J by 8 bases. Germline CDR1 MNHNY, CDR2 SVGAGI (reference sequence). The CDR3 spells CASSGQPAGGYTF. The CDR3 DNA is TGTGCCAGTTCGGGACAGCCCGCGGGAGGCTACACCTTC.